One and the same sample provided the 9 T cell receptor beta chains below, sequenced in a study of blood T cell repertoires in COVID-19. Data came from immunoSEQ multiplex PCR; TCRdb stores just in-frame clones and leaves some out. The data show about 270,000 clones, around nine tenths seen once. Material: peripheral blood. Receptors were obtained from a man in his forties with active or convalescent COVID-19.

This chain uses TRBV2 with TRBJ2-2; no definite D call. Germline V CDR1 and CDR2: SNHLY, FYNNEI. The CDR3 sequence is 12 residues long. V was clipped by 5 bases and J by 9 bases, with 10 bases between them. The CDR3 DNA sequence: TGTGCCAGCAGTCATCAGGATAGGGAGCTGTTTTTT. This codes for CASSHQDRELFF.

V and J are TRBV9 and TRBJ1-2; 10 nucleotides match TRBD1. V gave up 3 bases and J gave up 6 bases; unmatched junction bases: 8. CDR1 and CDR2 (germline): SGDLS, YYNGEE. The CDR3 consists of 15 residues. Written as DNA, the CDR3 is TGTGCCAGCAGCGGGACCGGGACAGGGGTGGATGGCTACACCTTC. Translating it yields CASSGTGTGVDGYTF.

This clone has a single count. The chain has TRBV23-1 and TRBJ1-2; 7 bases are shared with TRBD1. TRBV23-1 is identified as an open reading frame with a role that is uncertain. The CDR3 has 12 residues. The J segment lost 4 bases and the V segment lost 8 bases, leaving 4 bases of the junction unmatched. CDR3 sequence: CASRGQPYGYTF. CDR3 nucleotides: TGCGCCAGCCGGGGACAGCCCTATGGCTACACCTTC.

V is TRBV27 and J is TRBJ2-7; 8 nucleotides match TRBD1. V lost 6 bases to trimming and J lost 3 bases; unmatched junction nucleotides: 13. CDR3 length: 16 residues. CDR1 and CDR2 (germline): MNHEY, SMNVEV (reference sequence). CDR3 nucleotide sequence: TGTGCCAGCAGACCCCAACCGGGACAGGCTCTCTACGAGCAGTACTTC. Protein: CASRPQPGQALYEQYF.

CDR3 protein: CATSPRNGLAGYNEQFF. CDR3 coding DNA: TGTGCCACCAGCCCCCGGAACGGACTAGCGGGTTACAATGAGCAGTTCTTC. J is TRBJ2-1 and V is TRBV15; TRBD2 aligns across 11 bases. V was pared by 5 bases and J by 4 bases, with 10 bases of the junction left unmatched. Germline V gene lookup returns CDR1 LNHNV and CDR2 YYDKDF (reference sequence). The CDR3 contains 17 residues. The full variable domain, with the rest looked up from reference TRBV15 and TRBJ2-1, is DAMVIQNPRYQVTQFGKPVTLSCSQTLNHNVMYWYQQKSSQAPKLLFHYYDKDFNNEADTPDNFQSRRPNTSFCFLDIRSPGLGDTAMYLCATSPRNGLAGYNEQFFGPGTRLTVL.

CDR3 in DNA: TGTGCCAGCAGTGATGGACTAGTCGGTTGGGAGACCCAGTACTTC. Protein: CASSDGLVGWETQYF. The genes are TRBV25-1 and TRBJ2-5; 7 nucleotides match TRBD2. Germline V gene sequence: CDR1 MGHDK, CDR2 SYGVNS. The CDR3 has 15 residues. J lost 5 bases, V lost 3 bases, and 9 bases had no gene match.

The rearrangement links TRBV21-1 to TRBJ2-2; TRBD1, the D gene given by the table, was not confirmed from the DNA. TRBV21-1 is a pseudogene locus. The CDR3 contains 14 residues. The DNA for the CDR3 is TGTGCCAGCAGCAAAGGATGGGCGTCCGGGGAGCTGTTTTTT. The encoded protein is CASSKGWASGELFF.

J is TRBJ1-6 and V is TRBV5-6; 7 bases agree with TRBD1. The CDR3 covers 15 residues. V trimming: 4 bases; J trimming: 10 bases; junction bases outside the gene matches: 11. The germline gives CDR1 SGHDT, CDR2 YYEEEE. The CDR3, as DNA: TGTGCCAGCAGCCTAAGACAGGGAAATCTCTCACCCCTCCACTTT. It specifies CASSLRQGNLSPLHF.

The chain links TRBV19 to TRBJ2-1; perhaps TRBD2 as D (6 bases). Germline V gene lookup returns CDR1 LNHDA and CDR2 SQIVND (reference sequence). V was clipped by 9 bases and J by 12 bases, with 18 bases between them. This CDR3 is built from 12 residues. The CDR3 reads CASADRDWGQFF. CDR3 coding DNA: TGTGCCAGCGCGGACCGGGACTGGGGGCAGTTCTTC.